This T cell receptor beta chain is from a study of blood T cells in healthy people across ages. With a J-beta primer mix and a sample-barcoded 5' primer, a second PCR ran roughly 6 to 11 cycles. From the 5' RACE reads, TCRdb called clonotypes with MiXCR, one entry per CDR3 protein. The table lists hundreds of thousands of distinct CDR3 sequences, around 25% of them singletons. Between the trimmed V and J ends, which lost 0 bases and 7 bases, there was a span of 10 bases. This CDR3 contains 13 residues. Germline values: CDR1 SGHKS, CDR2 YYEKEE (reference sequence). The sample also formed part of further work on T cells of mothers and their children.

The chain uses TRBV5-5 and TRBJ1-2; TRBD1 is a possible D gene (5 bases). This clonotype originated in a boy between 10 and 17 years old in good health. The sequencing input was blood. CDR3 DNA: TGTGCCAGCAGCTTGGCCCAGGGAATTGGCTACACCTTC. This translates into CASSLAQGIGYTF.